The 32 T cell receptor beta chains below were found in one sample sequenced in a study of blood T cell repertoires in COVID-19. The protocol was immunoSEQ multiplex PCR, while the TCRdb copy is restricted to in-frame clones and leaves out a portion. The table shows approximately 300,000 clones, with around nine tenths occurring only once. Specimen: peripheral blood. Receptors originate from a woman aged 25 to 39 with COVID-19, enrolled during active disease.

The V and J genes are TRBV3-1 (or the pseudogene TRBV3-2) and TRBJ1-4; D gene uncertain. Germline V lookup: CDR1 LGHDT, CDR2 YNNKEL (reference sequence). The CDR3 loop spans 18 amino acids. Trimming took 4 bases from V and 1 from J, leaving 19 bases between them. CDR3 in DNA: TGTGCCAGCAGCCCTCCCACCGAAAATACAGAAACTAATGAAAAACTGTTTTTT. This sequence encodes CASSPPTENTETNEKLFF.

V usage is TRBV30 and J usage is TRBJ1-1; tentative D call: TRBD1 (5 bases). Germline V gene sequence: CDR1 GTSNPN, CDR2 SVGIG (reference sequence). The CDR3 length is 11 residues. The CDR3 DNA reads as TGTGGGGGCAGGGAGAACACTGAAGCTTTCTTT. Translation: CGGRENTEAFF.

V is TRBV7-6 and J is TRBJ2-2, with 9 positions matching TRBD1. The length of the CDR3 is 16 residues. The V and J ends lost 5 bases and 4 bases, in that order; junction bases with no gene match: 8. Germline V CDR1 and CDR2: SGHVS, FNYEAQ. The CDR3 spells CASSPTTGGSTGELFF. The DNA of the CDR3 is TGTGCCAGCAGCCCAACGACAGGGGGAAGCACCGGGGAGCTGTTTTTT.

Of note for this clone: At the DNA level, this CDR3 is encoded by other sequences in the same sample as well. This chain joins TRBV7-8 and TRBJ2-7; tentatively, D is TRBD1 (5 bases). The CDR3 runs 13 residues. CDR1 SGHVS and CDR2 FQNEAQ come from the germline V gene. V lost 3 bases, J lost 0 bases, and 6 bases lay in between. Here the CDR3 reads CASSFDSSYEQYF. CDR3 nucleotide sequence: TGTGCCAGCAGCTTCGACAGCTCCTACGAGCAGTACTTC.

CDR3 sequence: CASSERAGGQGEQYF. The CDR3 nucleotides are TGCGCCAGCAGTGAGAGGGCGGGAGGGCAAGGAGAGCAGTACTTC. The V call is TRBV10-2, the J call TRBJ2-7; 9 bases are a match to TRBD2. This CDR3 spans 15 amino acids. CDR1 is WSHSY and CDR2 is SAAADI in the germline V gene. The V segment lost 2 bases and the J segment 7 bases; nucleotides outside the gene matches: 9.

The V call is TRBV5-4, the J call TRBJ2-7; possible D gene TRBD2, 5 bases. Trimming removed 4 bases at V and 2 bases at J, with 13 bases between. The CDR3 is made up of 14 amino acids. Per the germline V gene, CDR1 is SGHNT and CDR2 is YYREEE (reference sequence). CDR3 region: CASSRQMGAYEQYF. As DNA, the CDR3 is TGTGCCAGCAGCCGTCAAATGGGAGCCTACGAGCAGTACTTC.

The genes are TRBV5-1 and TRBJ2-4; 13 bases are shared with TRBD2. This CDR3 is 17 amino acids long. Germline V gene sequence: CDR1 SGHRS, CDR2 YFSETQ. V shed 2 bases and J 7 bases; nucleotides not matched to a gene: 9. CDR3 coding DNA: TGCGCCAGCAGCTTTGGACTAGCGGGAGCGATGGTCAACATTCAGTACTTC. This codes for CASSFGLAGAMVNIQYF.

The chain uses TRBV7-2 and TRBJ2-5, with 7 bases matching TRBD2. Germline CDR1 is SGHTA and CDR2 is FQGNSA. V shed 3 bases, J shed 3 bases, and the junction held 1 base outside the gene matches. The CDR3 is made up of 13 amino acids. The CDR3 is CASSLGGKETQYF. The CDR3 DNA reads as TGTGCCAGCAGCTTGGGGGGGAAAGAGACCCAGTACTTC. The full variable domain, with the rest looked up from reference TRBV7-2 and TRBJ2-5, is GAGVSQSPSNKVTEKGKDVELRCDPISGHTALYWYRQSLGQGLEFLIYFQGNSAPDKSGLPSDRFSAERTGGSVSTLTIQRTQQEDSAVYLCASSLGGKETQYFGPGTRLLVL.

The V gene is TRBV28, the J gene TRBJ2-7; 8 positions agree with TRBD2. Germline values: CDR1 MDHEN, CDR2 SYDVKM. After removal of 6 bases from V and 5 bases from J, the junction contained 9 bases not matched to a gene. This CDR3 spans 14 amino acids. CDR3 DNA sequence: TGTGCCAGCAGCCCCCGGGGGGGGAGGGACGAGCAGTACTTC. Amino acids: CASSPRGGRDEQYF. Based on the CDR3 plus reference TRBV28 and TRBJ2-7, the full variable domain is DVKVTQSSRYLVKRTGEKVFLECVQDMDHENMFWYRQDPGLGLRLIYFSYDVKMKEKGDIPEGYSVSREKKERFSLILESASTNQTSMYLCASSPRGGRDEQYFGPGTRLTVT.

V gene TRBV6-5 combines with J gene TRBJ2-1, with a tentative D call TRBD1 (6 bases). The V end lost 6 bases, the J end lost 5 bases, and 17 bases lay between the germline ends. The length of the CDR3 is 15 residues. Germline CDR1 and CDR2: MNHEY and SVGAGI. This CDR3 is CASSPRRDTNNEQFF. CDR3 DNA sequence: TGTGCCAGCAGCCCACGCCGGGACACAAACAATGAGCAGTTCTTC.

V and J are TRBV9 and TRBJ2-7, with TRBD1 identical over 8 bases. From germline, CDR1 is SGDLS and CDR2 YYNGEE. The CDR3 covers 14 residues. J gave up 4 bases and V 4 bases, and 7 bases lay outside the gene matches. As DNA, the CDR3 is TGTGCCAGCAGCTCCGGGACAGGATCGTACGAGCAGTACTTC. It is translated as CASSSGTGSYEQYF.

The chain uses TRBV7-9 and TRBJ1-1, with 7 nucleotides matching TRBD1. Germline V gene lookup returns CDR1 SEHNR and CDR2 FQNEAQ (reference sequence). V lost 6 bases to trimming and J lost 1 base; unmatched junction nucleotides: 8. There are 15 residues in the CDR3. The CDR3 DNA follows: TGTGCCAGCAGTCGGGACAGTGGAAGGAACACTGAAGCTTTCTTT. Amino acid sequence: CASSRDSGRNTEAFF. Variable domain in full (rest from reference TRBV7-9 and TRBJ1-1): DTGVSQNPRHKITKRGQNVTFRCDPISEHNRLYWYRQTLGQGPEFLTYFQNEAQLEKSRLLSDRFSAERPKGSFSTLEIQRTEQGDSAMYLCASSRDSGRNTEAFFGQGTRLTVV.

This chain connects TRBV30 to TRBJ1-1; TRBD1 aligns across 8 bases. Germline V lookup: CDR1 GTSNPN, CDR2 SVGIG (reference sequence). V was clipped by 3 bases and J by 10 bases; unmatched bases: 10. The CDR3 runs 13 residues. The CDR3 loop is CAWRVLGTGGAFF. The CDR3 DNA sequence: TGTGCCTGGAGAGTACTAGGAACAGGGGGAGCTTTCTTT.

Only a few counts were recorded for this clone. The J gene is TRBJ2-4, the V gene TRBV5-6, with 8 positions matching TRBD1. Trimming removed 2 bases from V and 0 bases from J; junction bases left unmatched: 4. Germline loops: CDR1 SGHDT, CDR2 YYEEEE. This CDR3 comprises 16 residues. CDR3 DNA sequence: TGTGCCAGCAGCTTTACAGGGGGTCTAGCCAAAAACATTCAGTACTTC. The encoded protein is CASSFTGGLAKNIQYF.

The genes are TRBV10-1 and TRBJ2-7, with D hard to call. There are 13 residues in the CDR3. The ends were cut back, 0 bases at V and 3 bases at J, with 6 bases in the middle. CDR1 is WNHNN and CDR2 is SYGVQD in the germline V gene (reference sequence). CDR3 in amino acids: CASSESQDYEQYF. In DNA, the CDR3 is TGCGCCAGCAGTGAGTCGCAGGACTACGAGCAGTACTTC.

The V gene is TRBV6-2 or TRBV6-3, the J gene TRBJ1-1, with D perhaps TRBD1 (5 bases). Per germline, CDR1 MNHEY and CDR2 SVGEGT. Trimming removed 0 bases from V and 5 bases from J, with 10 bases in between. The CDR3 has 14 residues. CDR3 DNA sequence: TGTGCCAGCAGTTACTCGAGCGGGGGGACTGAAGCTTTCTTT. Translating gives CASSYSSGGTEAFF.

This chain uses TRBV4-2 with TRBJ2-7; 8 nucleotides agree with TRBD1. From germline, CDR1 is LGHNA and CDR2 YNFKEQ. The CDR3 runs to 14 residues. With 2 bases clipped from V and 3 bases from J, the junction kept 3 bases outside the gene matches. Here the CDR3 reads CASSQIGQGYEQYF. CDR3 DNA sequence: TGTGCCAGCAGCCAAATCGGACAGGGCTACGAGCAGTACTTC.

The gene calls are TRBV27 and TRBJ2-7; 14 positions agree with TRBD2. Trimming took 4 bases from V and 1 from J; bases not matched to a gene: 6. CDR3 length: 17 residues. Germline lookup yields CDR1 MNHEY and CDR2 SMNVEV (reference sequence). The CDR3 loop reads CASSSGTSGRGSYEQYF. In nucleotides, the CDR3 is TGTGCCAGCAGTTCCGGGACTAGCGGGAGAGGGTCCTACGAGCAGTACTTC.

The J gene is TRBJ1-2, the V gene TRBV30; tentatively, D is TRBD1 (5 bases). The CDR3 consists of 15 residues. Deletions cut 5 bases from V and 4 bases from J, with 20 bases between. CDR1 is GTSNPN and CDR2 is SVGIG in the germline V gene (reference sequence). The CDR3 sequence is CAWSGELTDPYGYTF. The CDR3 region has the DNA TGTGCCTGGTCCGGAGAGCTGACAGACCCCTATGGCTACACCTTC. The full variable domain, its missing parts supplied by reference TRBV30 and TRBJ1-2, is SQTIHQWPATLVQPVGSPLSLECTVEGTSNPNLYWYRQAAGRGLQLLFYSVGIGQISSEVPQNLSASRPQDRQFILSSKKLLLSDSGFYLCAWSGELTDPYGYTFGSGTRLTVV.

The chain has TRBV11-2 and TRBJ2-7, with TRBD1 matching over 8 bases. Germline-derived CDR1 and CDR2 are SGHAT and FQNNGV. The ends lost 5 bases at V and 2 bases at J; junction bases unmatched: 5. The length of the CDR3 is 14 residues. CDR3 residues: CASSRGTGPYEQYF. DNA of the CDR3: TGTGCCAGCAGCCGTGGGACAGGTCCCTACGAGCAGTACTTC.

The V call is TRBV9, the J call TRBJ2-1; 9 nucleotides line up with TRBD2. CDR1 is SGDLS, CDR2 YYNGEE, per germline. This CDR3 has 16 amino acids. Losses at the gene ends were 3 bases for V and 3 bases for J; bases not matched to a gene: 7. The CDR3 DNA reads TGTGCCAGCAGCGGTGGACTAGCGAATTACTACAATGAGCAGTTCTTC. Its protein product is CASSGGLANYYNEQFF.

This sequence joins TRBV2 and TRBJ1-5; TRBD1 matches at 9 bases. CDR1 SNHLY and CDR2 FYNNEI come from the germline V gene. The CDR3 is made up of 19 amino acids. V was clipped by 6 bases and J by 0 bases; unmatched bases: 15. The CDR3 DNA reads as TGTGCCAGCAGGGCTCCGGGGGGACAGGGAAATTATAGCAATCAGCCCCAGCATTTT. Translating gives CASRAPGGQGNYSNQPQHF.

The J gene is TRBJ2-3, the V gene TRBV2; a possible D gene is TRBD2 (6 bases). This CDR3 contains 13 residues. Germline V gives CDR1 SNHLY, CDR2 FYNNEI. V was pared by 5 bases and J by 6 bases, with 12 bases between. CDR3 bases: TGTGCCAGCAGTCCGGGAGTGGGTGATACGCAGTATTTT. Translating it yields CASSPGVGDTQYF.

The genes are TRBV7-9 and TRBJ1-1; 8 bases agree with TRBD1. The CDR3 length is 14 residues. From germline, CDR1 is SEHNR and CDR2 FQNEAQ (reference sequence). V shed 1 base, J shed 6 bases, and the junction held 4 bases outside the gene matches. The CDR3: CASSLVTGVSEAFF. CDR3 in DNA: TGTGCCAGCAGCTTAGTGACAGGGGTCTCTGAAGCTTTCTTT.

The chain couples TRBV29-1 to TRBJ2-2; 7 bases line up with TRBD1. CDR1 and CDR2 (germline): SQVTM, ANQGSEA. This CDR3 spans 13 amino acids. The J segment lost 7 bases and the V segment lost 4 bases, leaving 6 bases of the junction unmatched. The CDR3 loop reads CSVAIQGDGELFF. The CDR3 nucleotides are TGCAGCGTTGCAATCCAGGGGGACGGGGAGCTGTTTTTT.

The J gene is TRBJ1-6, the V gene TRBV9; D not certain. Trimming took off 5 bases at V and 8 bases at J, with 14 bases between the two ends. This CDR3 contains 14 residues. Germline V gene lookup returns CDR1 SGDLS and CDR2 YYNGEE. The CDR3 bases are TGTGCCAGCAGTCTATCGCCGGTTGATTCACCCCTCCACTTT. This encodes CASSLSPVDSPLHF.

This clone showed up just a few times. The chain couples TRBV7-9 to TRBJ2-1; D not resolved. The CDR3 loop spans 13 amino acids. The V end was cut by 5 bases, the J end by 9 bases, with 14 bases between. Germline CDR1 reads SEHNR; CDR2 reads FQNEAQ (reference sequence). The CDR3 loop reads CASSPLDGTEQFF. The CDR3 nucleotides are TGTGCCAGCAGCCCCCTAGACGGCACTGAGCAGTTCTTC.

The V gene is TRBV24-1, the J gene TRBJ2-2; unclear D gene. The CDR3 sequence is 14 residues long. Germline lookup yields CDR1 KGHDR and CDR2 SFDVKD. V was trimmed by 1 base and J by 6 bases, leaving 8 bases between them. The CDR3 loop is CATSDLSFPGELFF. Here the CDR3 DNA reads TGTGCCACCAGTGATTTATCGTTTCCCGGGGAGCTGTTTTTT.

CDR3 bases: TGTGCCAGTAGTATTTGGGGACTAGCGGGAGGCAATGAGCAGTTCTTC. This encodes CASSIWGLAGGNEQFF. This chain links TRBV19 with TRBJ2-1; 15 nucleotides agree with TRBD2. Germline V gene data show CDR1 as LNHDA and CDR2 as SQIVND (reference sequence). CDR3 length: 16 amino acids. With V trimmed by 3 bases and J by 6 bases, 3 bases remained unmatched.

DNA of the CDR3: TGTGCCAGCAGTTACTCCCTGACAGGGGAAGGCTACACCTTC. Translation: CASSYSLTGEGYTF. The genes are TRBV6-5 and TRBJ1-2, with TRBD1 matching over 8 bases. V lost 0 bases and J lost 8; bases outside the gene matches: 5. The V gene's germline CDR1 is MNHEY and CDR2 SVGAGI. The CDR3 runs 14 residues.

The chain carries TRBV6-6 and TRBJ1-2, with D perhaps TRBD1 (6 bases). Trimming cost V 5 bases and J 3 bases, with 13 bases left between them. This CDR3 comprises 14 residues. The germline gives CDR1 MNHNY, CDR2 SVGAGI (reference sequence). This CDR3 reads CASSLPGVDYGYTF. The CDR3 DNA is TGTGCCAGCAGTCTACCAGGGGTCGACTATGGCTACACCTTC.

The chain is built from TRBV21-1 and TRBJ2-3; the D call in the table, TRBD2, was not verified against the DNA. TRBV21-1 is recorded as a pseudogene. The CDR3 totals 18 residues. CDR3 region: CASSKGAWAGAKRYTQYF. The CDR3 coding sequence is TGTGCCAGCAGCAAGGGGGCCTGGGCGGGAGCTAAGAGGTATACGCAGTATTTT.